What follows describes a single TCR delta chain. This specimen comes from a study of gamma-delta chains in newborns, infants, children. Study overall: Polyclonal expansion of innate γδ T cells after birth follows microbial exposure.

TCRdb re-processed the reads using CATT. The sample yields a few thousand delta-chain clones, less than 6% seen once. The junction had 17 bases not matched to a gene; V was cut back by 0 bases and J by 0 bases. CDR1 is GEAIGNYY and CDR2 is EKD in the germline V gene. The CDR3 covers 23 residues. The chain is built from TRDV2 and TRDJ3, with 9 bases lining up with TRDD3. Sequencing was carried out using blood. The clonotype comes from a child who was a newborn, infant or young child, either healthy, febrile or measles-vaccinated (not recorded which). This CDR3 is CACDTGSLTGGPPSSWDTRQMFF. For the CDR3, the DNA is TGTGCCTGTGACACCGGTTCCTTAACTGGGGGACCGCCAAGCTCCTGGGACACCCGACAGATGTTTTTC.